The present T cell receptor (beta chain) was sequenced within a study of shared clonotypes between healthy human individuals. Points on this clone: The target antigen is unknown.

With V trimmed by 6 bases and J by 3 bases, 7 bases remained unmatched. The CDR3 totals 15 residues. Germline CDR1 reads MNHEY; CDR2 reads SMNVEV (reference sequence). Whole-study findings and limits: Against clonotypes common to all four donors, non-shared ones had lower generation probabilities.

The investigators split CD4+ cells into a CD45RA+ naive subset and a CD45RA-negative memory subset. Sequencing used immunoSEQ multiplex PCR; TCRdb keeps in-frame clones, though not all of them. This table has over a million clones, about 76% appearing once. The sequence was obtained from a man aged 18 to 30 in good health. Source material: memory CD4+ T cells sorted from blood. The subset was: CD45RA-negative fraction. The rearrangement uses TRBV27 and TRBJ2-7; 11 bases are a match to TRBD2. CDR3 amino acids: CASSLTGLADYEQYF. CDR3 in DNA: TGTGCCAGCAGCCTCACGGGACTAGCGGACTACGAGCAGTACTTC.